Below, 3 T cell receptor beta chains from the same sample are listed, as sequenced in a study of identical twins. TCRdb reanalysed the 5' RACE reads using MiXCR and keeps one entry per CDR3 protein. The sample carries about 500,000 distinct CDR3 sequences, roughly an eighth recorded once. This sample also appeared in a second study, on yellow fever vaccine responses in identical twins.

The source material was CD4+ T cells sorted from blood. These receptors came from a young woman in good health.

The CDR3 DNA is TGCAGTGCTCGCCGGGACAACGCTGCAGAGCAGTACTTC. Its translation: CSARRDNAAEQYF. The chain employs TRBV20-1 and TRBJ2-7, with D perhaps matching TRBD1 (6 bases). V lost 5 bases and J lost 7, with 18 bases in between. The germline V gene encodes CDR1 DFQATT and CDR2 SNEGSKA (reference sequence). The CDR3 totals 13 residues.

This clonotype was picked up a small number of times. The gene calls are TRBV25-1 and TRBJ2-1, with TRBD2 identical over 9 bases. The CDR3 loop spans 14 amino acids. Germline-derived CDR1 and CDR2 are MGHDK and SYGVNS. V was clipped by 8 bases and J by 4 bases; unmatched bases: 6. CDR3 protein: CASRGLAFYNEQFF. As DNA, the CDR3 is TGTGCCAGCCGTGGACTAGCGTTTTACAATGAGCAGTTCTTC.

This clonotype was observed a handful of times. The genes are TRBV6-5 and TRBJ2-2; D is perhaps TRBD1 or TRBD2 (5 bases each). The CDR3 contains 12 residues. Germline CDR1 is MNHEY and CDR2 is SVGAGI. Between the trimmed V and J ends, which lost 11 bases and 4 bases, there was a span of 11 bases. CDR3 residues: CAGRGVTGELFF. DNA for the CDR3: TGTGCCGGAAGAGGGGTCACCGGGGAGCTGTTTTTT.